A single sample is the source of the 24 T cell receptor beta chains below, sequenced in a study of T-cell reconstitution after alpha-beta-depleted transplantation in children. A library of TCRbeta sequences, prepared with unique molecular identifiers, was generated. TCRdb ran MiXCR on the PCR reads and lists one entry per CDR3 protein. The sample lists 500,000 to 750,000 distinct CDR3 sequences; over 10% were seen once. Specimen: PBMCs, mostly from graft donor cells, collected 360 days after TCRalphabeta/CD19-depleted stem cell transplant. The receptors stem from a male patient between 5 and 17 years old who had a stem cell transplant for acute myeloid leukemia, so the T cells may come from the graft donor.

The table lists this clonotype with a few counts. The V call is TRBV9, the J call TRBJ2-7; possible D gene TRBD2, 5 bases. The V end was cut by 0 bases, the J end by 4 bases, with 8 bases between. The CDR3 consists of 13 residues. CDR1 is SGDLS, CDR2 YYNGEE, per germline. CDR3 in DNA: TGTGCCAGCAGCGTAGCTACGGGGTACGAGCAGTACTTC. This codes for CASSVATGYEQYF.

Ten or more counts support this clonotype. The chain couples TRBV29-1 to TRBJ2-3; D is perhaps TRBD1 (5 bases). CDR1 and CDR2 from the germline V gene are SQVTM and ANQGSEA. The V end lost 1 base, the J end lost 0 bases, and 8 bases lay between the germline ends. CDR3 length equals 14 residues. CDR3 sequence reads: CSVEGQGSTDTQYF. The CDR3, as DNA: TGCAGCGTTGAAGGCCAGGGTAGCACAGATACGCAGTATTTT.

The chain couples TRBV28 to TRBJ2-7; D is uncertain. The CDR3 totals 14 residues. The germline V and J ends were trimmed by 2 bases and 0 bases, with 8 bases remaining between them. Germline lookup yields CDR1 MDHEN and CDR2 SYDVKM. This CDR3 reads CASSLRISSYEQYF. In DNA form, the CDR3 reads TGTGCCAGCAGTTTAAGGATTAGCTCCTACGAGCAGTACTTC.

The table lists this clonotype with a few counts. This chain connects TRBV4-3 to TRBJ2-2; possibly TRBD1 for D (6 bases). This CDR3 comprises 18 residues. V was pared by 1 base and J by 6 bases, with 21 bases between. The V gene's germline CDR1 is LGHNA and CDR2 YSLEER. The DNA for the CDR3 is TGCGCCAGCAGCCAAGCGGGCAGGGGAAACCATTTTTCCGGGGAGCTGTTTTTT. Translated, it gives CASSQAGRGNHFSGELFF.

This clonotype was recorded a few times. Here the CDR3 reads CASSALGETTDTQYF. CDR3 nucleotide sequence: TGTGCCAGCAGCGCATTGGGGGAAACCACAGATACGCAGTATTTT. This chain links TRBV9 with TRBJ2-3, with D possibly called TRBD1 or TRBD2 (5 bases each). With 3 bases removed from V and 2 bases from J, the gap between germline ends came to 13 bases. The CDR3 contains 15 residues. The germline V gene encodes CDR1 SGDLS and CDR2 YYNGEE.

This clonotype occurred a few times. The genes are TRBV7-3 and TRBJ2-2; 9 bases map to TRBD2. V gave up 2 bases and J gave up 4 bases; unmatched junction bases: 5. This CDR3 comprises 16 residues. Looked up from germline, CDR1 is SGHTA and CDR2 is FQGTGA. DNA for the CDR3: TGTGCCAGCAGCTTACCGGTGACTAGCGGCACCGGGGAGCTGTTTTTT. Amino acids: CASSLPVTSGTGELFF. Full variable domain (missing parts from reference TRBV7-3 and TRBJ2-2): GAGVSQTPSNKVTEKGKYVELRCDPISGHTALYWYRQSLGQGPEFLIYFQGTGAADDSGLPNDRFFAVRPEGSVSTLKIQRTERGDSAVYLCASSLPVTSGTGELFFGEGSRLTVL.

This clonotype was seen more than once but under ten times. One end of the junction fails to match germline, which may point to a read error. The CDR3 loop is CSVRGWGQESQYF. DNA of the CDR3: TGCAGCGTCCGGGGGTGGGGCCAAGAGTCCCAGTACTTC. The chain employs TRBV29-1 and TRBJ2-5; possibly TRBD2 for D (6 bases). Germline V gene sequence: CDR1 SQVTM, CDR2 ANQGSEA. The length of the CDR3 is 13 residues.

This clonotype was counted between two and nine times. This chain joins TRBV27 and TRBJ2-5, with 9 bases fitting TRBD2. With 9 bases clipped from V and 5 bases from J, the junction kept 7 bases outside the gene matches. Germline V gene data show CDR1 as MNHEY and CDR2 as SMNVEV (reference sequence). The CDR3 has 13 amino acids. The CDR3: CASRRGGRETQYF. The CDR3 DNA reads as TGTGCCAGTCGGCGGGGGGGTAGGGAGACCCAGTACTTC.

This clonotype was seen a few times. The gene calls are TRBV20-1 and TRBJ2-1; TRBD2 agrees at 8 bases. V lost 3 bases and J lost 9; bases outside the gene matches: 7. Germline values: CDR1 DFQATT, CDR2 SNEGSKA (reference sequence). This CDR3 is 13 amino acids long. The DNA of the CDR3 is TGCAGTGCTAGCTCCGGGACTAGTGCTGAGCAGTTCTTC. Its translation: CSASSGTSAEQFF.

This clonotype was detected only a few times. V usage is TRBV27 and J usage is TRBJ2-2; D possibly corresponds to TRBD2 (5 bases). V was trimmed by 3 bases and J by 4 bases, leaving 12 bases between them. Germline CDR1 MNHEY, CDR2 SMNVEV (reference sequence). The CDR3 runs 15 residues. DNA for the CDR3: TGTGCCAGCAGTTTCTCCGTCGGGGTCACCGGGGAGCTGTTTTTT. Its translation: CASSFSVGVTGELFF.

This rearrangement joins TRBV28 to TRBJ2-7; 9 bases agree with TRBD1. The CDR3 totals 15 residues. J lost 3 bases, V lost 10 bases, and 13 bases had no gene match. Germline V lookup: CDR1 MDHEN, CDR2 SYDVKM. This CDR3 reads CATLPAGQGLYEQYF. The CDR3 nucleotides are TGTGCCACCCTCCCGGCGGGACAGGGACTCTACGAGCAGTACTTC.

This clonotype was counted a few times. The V call is TRBV29-1, the J call TRBJ2-5; 10 nucleotides align to TRBD2. This CDR3 is built from 15 residues. The germline V gene has CDR1 SQVTM and CDR2 ANQGSEA. With V trimmed by 7 bases and J by 5 bases, 13 bases remained unmatched. The CDR3 loop reads CSGRPGTSVRETQYF. The CDR3 DNA sequence: TGCAGCGGTCGACCCGGGACTAGCGTTCGTGAGACCCAGTACTTC.

The chain carries TRBV3-1 and TRBJ1-2; TRBD1 might be the D (5 bases). Trimming removed 2 bases at V and 7 bases at J, with 14 bases between. The CDR3 is 14 amino acids. In germline, CDR1 is LGHDT, CDR2 YNNKEL (reference sequence). CDR3: CASSQRGAIRGYTF. As DNA, the CDR3 is TGTGCCAGCAGCCAAAGAGGGGCCATCCGTGGCTACACCTTC.

This clonotype was seen a handful of times. The V gene is TRBV11-1, the J gene TRBJ2-3; tentatively, D is TRBD2 (5 bases). Trimming pared 5 bases from V and 2 bases from J, leaving 11 bases between. Germline V gene lookup returns CDR1 SGHAT and CDR2 FQDESV (reference sequence). This CDR3 has 14 amino acids. CDR3 nucleotides: TGTGCCAGCAGCAACTGGAGGTCCACAGATACGCAGTATTTT. Encoded protein: CASSNWRSTDTQYF. Full variable domain (outside the CDR3, taken from reference TRBV11-1 and TRBJ2-3): EAEVAQSPRYKITEKSQAVAFWCDPISGHATLYWYRQILGQGPELLVQFQDESVVDDSQLPKDRFSAERLKGVDSTLKIQPAELGDSAMYLCASSNWRSTDTQYFGPGTRLTVL.

This clonotype has just a few counts. The V gene is TRBV20-1, the J gene TRBJ2-6; the D is unclear. This CDR3 is built from 16 residues. V was clipped by 0 bases and J by 0 bases, with 9 bases between them. Germline-derived CDR1 and CDR2 are DFQATT and SNEGSKA (reference sequence). This CDR3 is CSARDGPPSGANVLTF. As DNA, the CDR3 is TGCAGTGCTAGAGACGGACCACCCTCTGGGGCCAACGTCCTGACTTTC.

In this sample, this clonotype turned up a few times. This chain links TRBV7-2 with TRBJ2-3; D might be TRBD2 (6 bases). Trimming took 0 bases from V and 5 from J, leaving 21 bases between them. Germline CDR1 SGHTA, CDR2 FQGNSA. This CDR3 is 18 amino acids long. In DNA, the CDR3 is TGTGCCAGCAGCTTAGCCGGATGGGTAGCGGTCAAGGGAGATACGCAGTATTTT. As protein: CASSLAGWVAVKGDTQYF.

The chain recombines TRBV18 with TRBJ2-7; perhaps TRBD1 as D (6 bases). The CDR3 runs 14 residues. Germline V gene data show CDR1 as KGHSH and CDR2 as LQKENI. Trimming pared 6 bases from V and 3 bases from J, leaving 15 bases between. The CDR3 DNA is TGTGCCAGCTCCCAAGGGACAATGGGCTACGAGCAGTACTTC. The encoded protein is CASSQGTMGYEQYF. Drawing the rest from reference TRBV18 and TRBJ2-7, the complete variable domain is NAGVMQNPRHLVRRRGQEARLRCSPMKGHSHVYWYRQLPEEGLKFMVYLQKENIIDESGMPKERFSAEFPKEGPSILRIQQVVRGDSAAYFCASSQGTMGYEQYFGPGTRLTVT.

This clonotype was picked up many times. The gene calls are TRBV11-2 and TRBJ2-3; 8 positions agree with TRBD2. Germline V CDR1 and CDR2: SGHAT, FQNNGV. The CDR3 contains 16 residues. V lost 1 base, J lost 6 bases, and 9 bases stayed unmatched. CDR3 loop: CASSLAPRGLEDTQYF. The CDR3 coding sequence is TGTGCCAGCAGCTTAGCCCCTAGGGGACTAGAGGATACGCAGTATTTT.

The chain is built from TRBV3-1 and TRBJ2-7, with TRBD2 matching over 9 bases. This CDR3 has 14 residues. V shed 6 bases, J shed 3 bases, and the junction held 6 bases outside the gene matches. CDR1 and CDR2 (germline): LGHDT, YNNKEL (reference sequence). The CDR3 DNA reads as TGTGCCAGCAGGCGGACTAGCGCTTACTACGAGCAGTACTTC. It encodes CASRRTSAYYEQYF.

This clonotype was recorded many times. This chain joins TRBV12-3 or TRBV12-4 and TRBJ2-1; TRBD2 is a possible D gene (7 bases). The CDR3 consists of 12 residues. Trimming cost V 7 bases and J 10 bases, with 14 bases left between them. The CDR3 loop is CASKRGGEEQFF. The CDR3 nucleotides read TGTGCCAGCAAAAGAGGGGGGGAGGAGCAGTTCTTC.

This clonotype was detected ten times or more. The chain uses TRBV24-1 and TRBJ1-5; D might be TRBD1 (5 bases). CDR3 size: 14 residues. Germline V gene data show CDR1 as KGHDR and CDR2 as SFDVKD. The ends were cut back, 3 bases at V and 6 bases at J, with 11 bases in the middle. The CDR3 DNA reads as TGTGCCACCAGTGATACGCAGGGTTTTCAGCCCCAGCATTTT. Protein sequence: CATSDTQGFQPQHF.

This clonotype was seen a handful of times. The chain joins TRBV28 to TRBJ2-1; 7 positions agree with TRBD2. CDR3 size: 15 residues. After removal of 4 bases from V and 0 bases from J, the junction contained 3 bases not matched to a gene. The germline CDR1 and CDR2 sequences are MDHEN and SYDVKM. The CDR3 here is CASSWDYGSYNEQFF. In DNA, the CDR3 is TGTGCCAGCAGTTGGGACTATGGCTCCTACAATGAGCAGTTCTTC.

A single count supports this clonotype. At one end, the junction sequence differs from germline, possibly due to a read error. This chain connects TRBV7-7 to TRBJ2-7, with a tentative D call TRBD2 (6 bases). This CDR3 comprises 14 residues. Germline V gene data show CDR1 as SSHAT and CDR2 as FNYEAQ (reference sequence). The CDR3 sequence is CASSLGLRGYVQYF. The CDR3 DNA sequence: TGTGCTAGCAGCTTGGGACTGAGAGGGTATGTGCAGTACTTC.

This chain connects TRBV6-2 or TRBV6-3 to TRBJ1-2, with a tentative D call TRBD1 (5 bases). The CDR3 is 14 residues long. The V gene lost 8 bases and the J gene lost 4 bases, with 17 bases spanning the gap. Germline-derived CDR1 and CDR2 are MNHEY and SVGEGT. In nucleotides, the CDR3 is TGTGCCAGCGGAACACAGGAAAAAGTCTATGGCTACACCTTC. Protein sequence: CASGTQEKVYGYTF.